These 15 T cell receptor beta chains were all obtained from the same sample, sequenced in a study of cytomegalovirus exposure and HLA in healthy donors. Assay used: immunoSEQ multiplex PCR; TCRdb lists only in-frame clones, some missing. The table has roughly 250,000 clones, 85% to 90% seen once. The specimen was PBMCs. These receptors were taken from a woman aged 18-35 years in good health and CMV-seronegative.

This chain joins TRBV2 and TRBJ2-5; 11 bases agree with TRBD2. V dropped 2 bases and J dropped 4; count of bases not matched to a gene: 9. CDR1 SNHLY and CDR2 FYNNEI come from the germline V gene. The CDR3 totals 17 residues. The CDR3 spells CASSEYASGGPRETQYF. In nucleotides, the CDR3 is TGTGCCAGCAGTGAATACGCTAGCGGGGGGCCCCGAGAGACCCAGTACTTC.

V and J are TRBV7-9 and TRBJ2-7; 15 bases map to TRBD2. V shed 5 bases, J shed 5 bases, and the junction held 7 bases outside the gene matches. The CDR3 sequence is 16 residues long. Germline CDR1 reads SEHNR; CDR2 reads FQNEAQ (reference sequence). CDR3 in DNA: TGTGCCAGCAGCCCGAGGACTAGCGGGGGGGGACACGAGCAGTACGTC. Its protein is CASSPRTSGGGHEQYV.

The chain is built from TRBV21-1 and TRBJ2-3; TRBD2 was called by the table and not checked on the DNA. TRBV21-1 is assigned pseudogene status. CDR3 length: 19 residues. CDR3 nucleotide sequence: TGTGCCAGCAGACCGGGACGGGGACTAGGGTACGCCACCACAGATACGCAGTATTTT. Protein product: CASRPGRGLGYATTDTQYF.

The chain's CDR3 is CATSRGPYTEAFF. As DNA, the CDR3 is TGTGCCACCAGCAGAGGGCCATACACTGAAGCTTTCTTT. The chain recombines TRBV15 with TRBJ1-1; D unclear. The CDR3 consists of 13 residues. Per germline, CDR1 LNHNV and CDR2 YYDKDF (reference sequence). The V gene lost 1 base and the J gene lost 3 bases, with 6 bases spanning the gap.

The gene calls are TRBV7-8 and TRBJ2-7, with 8 bases lining up with TRBD1. Trimming removed 5 bases from V and 5 bases from J; junction bases left unmatched: 5. Germline values: CDR1 SGHVS, CDR2 FQNEAQ. CDR3 length equals 13 residues. The DNA for the CDR3 is TGTGCCAGCAGCCTACAGACAGGGGACGAGCAGTACGTC. The encoded protein is CASSLQTGDEQYV.

This chain joins TRBV5-1 and TRBJ2-7, with 9 positions matching TRBD1. Trimming at V came to 3 bases and at J to 2 bases, leaving 3 bases not matched to a gene. This CDR3 comprises 14 residues. The V gene's germline CDR1 is SGHRS and CDR2 YFSETQ. CDR3 amino acids: CASSSGQGTYEQYV. The CDR3 nucleotides read TGCGCCAGCAGCTCGGGACAGGGAACCTACGAGCAGTACGTC.

The chain couples TRBV29-1 to TRBJ2-2; D remains ambiguous. V was clipped by 0 bases and J by 1 base, with 6 bases between them. The CDR3 is 14 residues long. Germline V gene lookup returns CDR1 SQVTM and CDR2 ANQGSEA. The CDR3 loop is CSVEDLKNTGELFF. DNA for the CDR3: TGCAGCGTTGAAGATTTAAAGAACACCGGGGAGCTGTTTTTT.

The chain joins TRBV19 to TRBJ1-3; TRBD1 agrees at 7 bases. Germline V CDR1 and CDR2: LNHDA, SQIVND (reference sequence). The CDR3 covers 15 residues. V was clipped by 4 bases and J by 0 bases; unmatched bases: 3. The CDR3 protein is CASSTRTGSGNTIYF. CDR3 nucleotides: TGTGCCAGTAGTACCCGGACAGGCTCTGGAAACACCATATATTTT. The variable domain in full, completed from reference TRBV19 and TRBJ1-3, reads DGGITQSPKYLFRKEGQNVTLSCEQNLNHDAMYWYRQDPGQGLRLIYYSQIVNDFQKGDIAEGYSVSREKKESFPLTVTSAQKNPTAFYLCASSTRTGSGNTIYFGEGSWLTVV.

The rearrangement links TRBV6-5 to TRBJ2-7; D gene unclear. Germline CDR1 MNHEY, CDR2 SVGAGI. Trimming stripped 6 bases from V and 1 base from J, with 16 bases between. This CDR3 is 15 amino acids long. The CDR3 DNA reads TGTGCCAGCAGCTCCTCCGAGGCACATTCCTACGAGCAGTACGTC. It specifies CASSSSEAHSYEQYV.

The rearrangement links TRBV12-5 to TRBJ2-3, with D perhaps TRBD1 (6 bases). Trimming removed 5 bases at V and 15 bases at J, with 21 bases between. Germline CDR1 is LGHNT and CDR2 is FRNRAP. The CDR3 is made up of 13 amino acids. The CDR3 loop reads CASGISGARNQYF. CDR3 sequence (DNA): TGTGCTAGTGGTATTTCAGGGGCCCGGAATCAATATTTT.

This clone showed up just once. The chain links TRBV5-1 to TRBJ1-2; D possibly corresponds to TRBD1 (5 bases). Germline-derived CDR1 and CDR2 are SGHRS and YFSETQ. CDR3 length: 16 amino acids. Trimming took off 2 bases at V and 1 base at J, with 15 bases between the two ends. CDR3 DNA: TGCGCCAGCAGCTTAAGACCGACAGAAGTTAACTATGGCTACACCTTC. Protein product: CASSLRPTEVNYGYTF.

This sequence joins TRBV14 and TRBJ2-1; 12 positions agree with TRBD2. This CDR3 contains 15 residues. V lost 1 base, J lost 11 bases, and 6 bases stayed unmatched. CDR1 and CDR2 (germline): SGHDN, FVKESK. CDR3 bases: TGTGCCAGCAGCCAAGTTACTAGCGGGGGGCCGAAGCAGTTCTTC. Residues: CASSQVTSGGPKQFF.

This clone was recorded once. V gene TRBV19 combines with J gene TRBJ2-7, with a weak D call TRBD1 (5 bases). Germline V gene data show CDR1 as LNHDA and CDR2 as SQIVND (reference sequence). The CDR3 extends over 16 amino acids. Trimming stripped 5 bases from V and 5 bases from J, with 22 bases between. The CDR3 bases are TGTGCCAGTAGTCCTACGCTAGGGGTTATTGGTCACGAGCAGTACTTC. Translating gives CASSPTLGVIGHEQYF.

This clone was seen just once. The V gene is TRBV7-8, the J gene TRBJ2-5; the D is unclear. The CDR3 spans 13 residues. From germline, CDR1 is SGHVS and CDR2 FQNEAQ. V was trimmed by 4 bases and J by 3 bases, leaving 9 bases between them. The CDR3 spells CASSSDWEETQYF. The CDR3 bases are TGTGCCAGCAGCTCCGACTGGGAAGAGACCCAGTACTTC. Full variable domain (missing parts from reference TRBV7-8 and TRBJ2-5): GAGVSQSPRYKVAKRGQDVALRCDPISGHVSLFWYQQALGQGPEFLTYFQNEAQLDKSGLPSDRFFAERPEGSVSTLKIQRTQQEDSAVYLCASSSDWEETQYFGPGTRLLVL.

This clone was observed a single time. The chain combines TRBV5-6 with TRBJ1-4; weak D call: TRBD1 (5 bases). The CDR3 runs 15 residues. CDR1 is SGHDT and CDR2 is YYEEEE in the germline V gene. The germline V and J ends were trimmed by 4 bases and 2 bases, with 12 bases remaining between them. The CDR3 DNA reads as TGTGCCAGCAGCGTAACAGGTTTCACTAATGAAAAACTGTTTTTT. It specifies CASSVTGFTNEKLFF.